The present T cell receptor beta chain was sequenced within a study of cytomegalovirus exposure and HLA in healthy donors. Overall study findings and caveats: Later work found that TCR association rates differed between HLA loci; DRB1 had the most and HLA-C the fewest. The authors assumed roughly uniform sequencing depth across donors for presence/absence analyses. Segments of the TCR beta V type were, in most cases, productive about 87% or about 30% of the time in an earlier analysis. Fewer than 20,000 TCR beta sequences were associated with HLA alleles at 0.05 false discovery rate in a later analysis.

V was clipped by 0 bases and J by 6 bases, with 17 bases between them. The CDR3 covers 17 residues. The germline CDR1 and CDR2 sequences are MDHEN and SYDVKM. It was with 60 Vbeta and 13 Jbeta primers that the PCR ran. Assay used: immunoSEQ multiplex PCR; TCRdb lists only in-frame clones, some missing. The table shows 150,000 to 200,000 clones, with approximately 80% occurring only once. This clone was seen only a few times. What it recognizes is unknown. Sequencing was carried out using PBMCs. The TCR comes from a woman aged 18-29 years in good health and CMV-seropositive. The gene calls are TRBV28 and TRBJ2-2; TRBD2 might be the D (6 bases). CDR3 region: CASSLWSLSGGPGELFF. As DNA, the CDR3 is TGTGCCAGCAGTTTATGGTCCCTCTCTGGAGGGCCCGGGGAGCTGTTTTTT.